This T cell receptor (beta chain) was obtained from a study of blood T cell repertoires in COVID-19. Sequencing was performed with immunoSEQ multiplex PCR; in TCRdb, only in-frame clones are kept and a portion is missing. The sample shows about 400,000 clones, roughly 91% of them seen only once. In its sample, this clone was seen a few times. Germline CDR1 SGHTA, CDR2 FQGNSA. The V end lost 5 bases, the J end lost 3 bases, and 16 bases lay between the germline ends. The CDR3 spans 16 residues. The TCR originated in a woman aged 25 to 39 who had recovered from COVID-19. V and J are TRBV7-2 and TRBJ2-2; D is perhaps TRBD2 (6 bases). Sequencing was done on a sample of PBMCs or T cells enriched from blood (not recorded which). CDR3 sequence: CASSPLGRDHTGELFF. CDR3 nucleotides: TGTGCCAGCAGCCCTCTGGGGCGGGACCACACCGGGGAGCTGTTTTTT.